Listed below are T cell receptor beta chains from one sample, sequenced in a study of CD8 T cells in ankylosing spondylitis. TCRdb itself ran the 5' RACE reads through MiXCR, one entry per CDR3 protein. Of some 130,000 distinct CDR3 sequences listed, roughly 8.3% are singletons. Sequencing used synovial fluid, either unsorted or a sorted T cell fraction (not recorded which). These receptors were taken from a male donor with ankylosing spondylitis. CDR3s include the opening cysteine and the closing phenylalanine or tryptophan. Fields, in order: V gene, D gene, clone size, J gene, CDR3 DNA, CDR3 protein. A D gene is named only where the DNA matches it firmly. Rows give clone size only sometimes, using once, few, many, or a class for an expanded clone.

>TRBV9|-|-|TRBJ1-1
TGTGCCAGCAGCGTAGGGACAGCTATTCTGAACACTGAAGCTTTCTTT
CASSVGTAILNTEAFF
>TRBV20-1|TRBD2|-|TRBJ2-7
TGCAGTGCAGAACTAGCGGGGGGCTCCTACGAGCAGTACTTC
CSAELAGGSYEQYF
>TRBV27|TRBD1|-|TRBJ2-7
TGTGCCAGCACCAAGACAGGGAGAGTCTACGAGCAGTACTTC
CASTKTGRVYEQYF
>TRBV28|-|few|TRBJ2-3
TGTGCCAGCAGCTCCTCGAGGTTGGATACGCAGTATTTT
CASSSSRLDTQYF
>TRBV6-2/TRBV6-3|TRBD1|-|TRBJ1-5
TGTGCCAGCAGTTACTCGACAGGGGCTCAGCCCCAGCATTTT
CASSYSTGAQPQHF
>TRBV9|-|few|TRBJ1-4
TGTGCCAGCAGCGTAGGACGGACTGCAACTAATGAAAAACTGTTTTTT
CASSVGRTATNEKLFF
>TRBV7-9|-|many|TRBJ1-1
TGTGCCAGCAGCTCTCCCCTGGTTGAAGCTTTCTTT
CASSSPLVEAFF
>TRBV7-8|-|-|TRBJ2-1
TGTGCCAGCAGCTCCCCTTTGACAGCCCGCTACAATGAGCAGTTCTTC
CASSSPLTARYNEQFF
>TRBV9|-|-|TRBJ1-6
TGTGCCAGCAGCCCCGGGATTAATAATTCACCCCTCCACTTT
CASSPGINNSPLHF
>TRBV7-2|-|many|TRBJ2-5
TGTGCCAGCAGCTTAGGAAGGGACCTACAAGAGACCCAGTACTTC
CASSLGRDLQETQYF
>TRBV20-1|-|many|TRBJ2-1
TGCAGTGCACCAACTAGAGAGTTGGAGCATGAGCAGTTCTTC
CSAPTRELEHEQFF
>TRBV20-1|TRBD2|many|TRBJ2-5
TGCAGTGCTAGAGGGGTGACTAGCGGGAGCTTTCAAGAGACCCAGTACTTC
CSARGVTSGSFQETQYF
>TRBV3-1|TRBD1|many|TRBJ2-7
TGTGCCAGCAGCCAAACCGCAGGGGGTTATTACGAGCAGTACTTC
CASSQTAGGYYEQYF
>TRBV28|-|-|TRBJ2-1
TGTGCCATTCGCACCGGGACCCTGAGGGGCAATGAGCAGTTCTTC
CAIRTGTLRGNEQFF
>TRBV7-9|-|many|TRBJ2-1
TGTGCCAGCAGCTTAGAGGCGGGCAGGGACCAGTTCTTC
CASSLEAGRDQFF
>TRBV20-1|TRBD2|few|TRBJ2-7
TGCAGTGCTACTTCGTTAGCGGGCGCCTTGGCCGAGCAGTACTTC
CSATSLAGALAEQYF
>TRBV5-6|-|-|TRBJ1-4
TGTGCCAGCAGCTTGACAACTAATGAAAAACTGTTTTTT
CASSLTTNEKLFF
>TRBV12-3/TRBV12-4|TRBD2|many|TRBJ2-1
TGTGCCAGCAGGGCAGCGGGAGGGCCCTACAATGAGCAGTTCTTC
CASRAAGGPYNEQFF
>TRBV20-1|-|many|TRBJ2-7
TGCAGTGCTAGTCAGCACTCCTACGAGCAGTACTTC
CSASQHSYEQYF
>TRBV6-2/TRBV6-3|TRBD2|-|TRBJ2-5
TGTGCCAGCGAGCAGCGGGGGTCGGAGACCCAGTACTTC
CASEQRGSETQYF
>TRBV20-1|-|-|TRBJ2-3
TGCAGTGCAAGACCCACCACAGATACGCAGTATTTT
CSARPTTDTQYF
>TRBV27|-|few|TRBJ2-3
TGTGCCACCGCTCCAAGGGGGAGCACAGATACGCAGTATTTT
CATAPRGSTDTQYF
>TRBV20-1|TRBD2|-|TRBJ2-5
TGCAGTGCTGCCACTAGCGGGTTGGGTGAGACCCAGTACTTC
CSAATSGLGETQYF
>TRBV28|TRBD1|many|TRBJ2-7
TGTGCCAGCGTAACTGACAGGGGTTCATCCTACGAGCAGTACTTC
CASVTDRGSSYEQYF
>TRBV18|-|many|TRBJ2-5
TGTGCCAGCTCATCAACCCAAGAGACCCAGTACTTC
CASSSTQETQYF
>TRBV5-1|-|few|TRBJ2-1
TGCGCCAGCAGCCTCCGGGACAATGCCTACAATGAGCAGTTCTTC
CASSLRDNAYNEQFF
>TRBV6-2/TRBV6-3|-|many|TRBJ2-1
TGTGCCAGCAGCCTCCAGTGGTCCTACAATGAGCAGTTCTTC
CASSLQWSYNEQFF
>TRBV5-1|TRBD1|many|TRBJ2-2
TGCGCCAGCAGCCGGGGACAGGGCGGCACCGGGGAGCTGTTTTTT
CASSRGQGGTGELFF